Shown below are 2 T cell receptor beta chains from a single sample sequenced in a study of blood T cells in healthy people across ages. It was with a sample-barcoded 5' primer and a J-beta primer mix that a second PCR of about 7 to 12 cycles was run. TCRdb re-called the 5' RACE reads with MiXCR, one entry per CDR3 protein. The sample carries 650,000 to 800,000 distinct CDR3 sequences, under 45% recorded once. The sample comprised blood. The receptors stem from a man aged 55 to 70 in good health.

This chain connects TRBV12-3 or TRBV12-4 to TRBJ1-2, with 7 bases identical to TRBD1. The V gene end was trimmed by 4 bases and the J gene end by 8 bases; junction bases not matched to a gene: 7. The CDR3 covers 13 residues. The DNA of the CDR3 is TGTGCCAGCAGTTGGGACAGTCGGAGGGGCTACACCTTC. It specifies CASSWDSRRGYTF.

The chain employs TRBV2 and TRBJ2-3; 12 positions agree with TRBD2. Germline values: CDR1 SNHLY, CDR2 FYNNEI. Losses at the gene ends were 7 bases for V and 0 bases for J; bases not matched to a gene: 2. This CDR3 is built from 15 residues. In DNA, the CDR3 is TGTGCCAGCACCCTAGCGGGGGGGAGCACAGATACGCAGTATTTT. Translated: CASTLAGGSTDTQYF.